This is a list of T cell receptor beta chains from one sample in a study of cytomegalovirus exposure and HLA in healthy donors. Clones were read by immunoSEQ multiplex PCR, and TCRdb kept only the in-frame ones, dropping some. The sample lists 90,000 to 150,000 clones; 86% were seen once. The sequencing input was PBMCs. Receptors originate from a man aged 18-30 years in good health and CMV-seronegative. CDR3s include the opening cysteine and the closing phenylalanine or tryptophan. The D gene is left open where the match is weak. Clone size appears in some rows only: once, few, many, or a class for an expanded clone.

few	-	TRBV5-1	TRBJ1-5	TGCGCCAGCATGTGCAGGGTAGAGCAGCCCCAGCATTTT	CASMCRVEQPQHF
-	-	TRBV16	TRBJ1-5	TGTGCCAGCAGCCAATCTAGGGGTAGTAAGAGCAATCAGCCCCAGCATTTT	CASSQSRGSKSNQPQHF
-	TRBD2	TRBV5-1	TRBJ2-1	TGCGCCAGCAGCCGGCTAGCGGCCGACAATGAGCAGTTCTTC	CASSRLAADNEQFF
few	-	TRBV12-5	TRBJ2-7	TGTGCTAGTGGTCCAGACATGTCCGAGCAGTACTTC	CASGPDMSEQYF
-	TRBD1	TRBV7-6	TRBJ1-1	TGTGCCAGCAGCATAACGGACAGGGGGCTGGCGGCTGAAGCTTTCTTT	CASSITDRGLAAEAFF
-	-	TRBV6-6	TRBJ1-4	TGTGCCAGCAGATCCGCGTGGGACAACGATGAAAAACTGTTTTTT	CASRSAWDNDEKLFF
-	-	TRBV25-1	TRBJ1-1	TGTGCCAGCAGTGATTTAGGGGACACTGAAGCTTTCTTT	CASSDLGDTEAFF
-	-	TRBV6-4	TRBJ1-1	TGTGCCAGCAGTGTTGAGGGAGGGACTGAAGCTTTCTTT	CASSVEGGTEAFF
-	-	TRBV18	TRBJ2-1	TGTGCCAGCTCACTCCTAGGAGTAGTCTCCTCACCCTCCTACAATGAGCAGTTCTTC	CASSLLGVVSSPSYNEQFF
-	-	TRBV19	TRBJ1-3	TGTGCCAGTAGTATGAGCGGAAGCTCTGGAAACACCATATATTTT	CASSMSGSSGNTIYF
-	-	TRBV5-6	TRBJ1-1	TGTGCCAGCAGCTTGGTGGGCCGGACTGAAGCTTTCTTT	CASSLVGRTEAFF
-	TRBD2	TRBV6-4	TRBJ2-3	TGTGCCAGCAGTGACTCGACTAGCGGGGGAGATACGCAGTATTTT	CASSDSTSGGDTQYF
-	-	TRBV19	TRBJ2-4	TGTGCCAGTAGTACCCCCGCAGTTGTCAAAAACATTCAGTACTTC	CASSTPAVVKNIQYF
-	-	TRBV6-1	TRBJ2-7	TGTGCCAGCAGCGCAGGGGATGGAGCCTACGAGCAGTACTTC	CASSAGDGAYEQYF
once	TRBD2	TRBV28	TRBJ2-7	TGTGCCAGCAGTTCGACTAGCAACTACGAGCAGTACTTC	CASSSTSNYEQYF
-	-	TRBV5-5	TRBJ1-2	TGTGCCAGCAGCTTGGACAGCTATGGCTACACCTTC	CASSLDSYGYTF
-	-	TRBV30	TRBJ1-2	TGTGCCTGGAGGGTCAGGGACACCTATGGCTACACCTTC	CAWRVRDTYGYTF
-	-	TRBV19	TRBJ2-3	TGTGCCAGTAGTAATAGGCGGGATGGCACAGATACGCAGTATTTT	CASSNRRDGTDTQYF
-	-	TRBV6-5	TRBJ1-2	TGTGCCAGCAGTTACTCATCAGCTAACTATGGCTACACCTTC	CASSYSSANYGYTF
-	-	TRBV2	TRBJ2-1	TGTGCCAGCAGCCCCACTAGTCATGAGCAGTTCTTC	CASSPTSHEQFF
-	TRBD2	TRBV27	TRBJ2-1	TGTGCCAGCTCCGGACTAGACCGAAACAATGAGCAGTTCTTC	CASSGLDRNNEQFF
few	TRBD2	TRBV29-1	TRBJ2-7	TGCAGCGTCTTGGGACTAGCGGGGCCGTACGAGCAGTACTTC	CSVLGLAGPYEQYF
-	TRBD2	TRBV7-8	TRBJ2-2	TGTGCCAGCAGCGTCCAGCCGGGAGGGAACACCGGGGAGCTGTTTTTT	CASSVQPGGNTGELFF
-	-	TRBV7-7	TRBJ2-2	TGTGCTAGCAGCCTGGGGACAATAAACACCGGGGAGCTGTTTTTT	CASSLGTINTGELFF
few	-	TRBV6-5	TRBJ1-2	TGTGCCAGCAGTCAATCCCAGGGAGCGGGCTATGGCTACACCTTC	CASSQSQGAGYGYTF
medium-sized	TRBD1	TRBV4-1	TRBJ1-1	TGCGCCAGCAGCCAAGTTCAGGGGGCCGGCACTGAAGCTTTCTTT	CASSQVQGAGTEAFF
-	-	TRBV7-6	TRBJ2-1	TGTGCCAGCAGCTTAGTACCCGGACAGAACAATGAGCAGTTCTTC	CASSLVPGQNNEQFF
once	TRBD2	TRBV15	TRBJ2-1	TGTGCCACCAGCAGAGGTCTAGCGGGGGGGCTCAGTTACAATGAGCAGTTCTTC	CATSRGLAGGLSYNEQFF
-	TRBD2	TRBV19	TRBJ2-3	TGTGCCAGTAGTATAGGAGCGGGAGTACGGCTGGGCACAGATACGCAGTATTTT	CASSIGAGVRLGTDTQYF
-	-	TRBV5-1	TRBJ1-1	TGCGCCAGCAGTCCACAGGGGAACACTGAAGCTTTCTTT	CASSPQGNTEAFF
-	-	TRBV5-6	TRBJ1-1	TGTGCCAGCAGCAGGCGGCTAAACACTGAAGCTTTCTTT	CASSRRLNTEAFF
-	TRBD1	TRBV6-5	TRBJ2-1	TGTGCCAGCAGTTACGCACAGGGGGCCGGAGCCAATGAGCAGTTCTTC	CASSYAQGAGANEQFF
-	TRBD1	TRBV19	TRBJ2-7	TGTGCCAGTAGTATAGTACAGGGGGAAGGCTACGAGCAGTACTTC	CASSIVQGEGYEQYF
-	-	TRBV7-9	TRBJ1-5	TGTGCCAGCAGCTTAGGTCAGGACACGCCCCAGCATTTT	CASSLGQDTPQHF
-	-	TRBV18	TRBJ1-4	TGTGCCAGCTCTCCGGCTAATGAAAAACTGTTTTTT	CASSPANEKLFF
-	-	TRBV6-5	TRBJ2-1	TGTGCCAGCAGCAACGACAGGAGCCTATACAATGAGCAGTTCTTC	CASSNDRSLYNEQFF
-	TRBD1	TRBV5-8	TRBJ1-1	TGTGCCAGCAGCTTGGGGGGGACAGGATTGAACACTGAAGCTTTCTTT	CASSLGGTGLNTEAFF
once	-	TRBV5-5	TRBJ2-3	TGTGCCAGCAGCTTGCTGTTGAGAGATACGCAGTATTTT	CASSLLLRDTQYF
few	-	TRBV7-9	TRBJ1-1	TGTGCCAGCAGCTCTACAGGGAACACTGAAGCTTTCTTT	CASSSTGNTEAFF
-	-	TRBV4-1	TRBJ2-2	TGCGCCAGCAGCCAAGATAGGTGGCGGGTCACCGGGGAGCTGTTTTTT	CASSQDRWRVTGELFF